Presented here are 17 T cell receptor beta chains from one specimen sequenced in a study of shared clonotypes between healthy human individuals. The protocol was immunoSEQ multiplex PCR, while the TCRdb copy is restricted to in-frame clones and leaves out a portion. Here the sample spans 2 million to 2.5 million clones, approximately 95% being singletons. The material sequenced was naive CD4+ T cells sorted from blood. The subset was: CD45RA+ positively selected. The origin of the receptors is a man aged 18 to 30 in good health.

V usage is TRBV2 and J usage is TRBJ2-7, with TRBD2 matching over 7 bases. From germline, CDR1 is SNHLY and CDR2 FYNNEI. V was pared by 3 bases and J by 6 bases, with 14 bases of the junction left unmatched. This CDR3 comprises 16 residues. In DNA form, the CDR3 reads TGTGCCAGCAGTGAGGGAGGGCCCGGGACGCCCCTCGAGCAGTACTTC. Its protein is CASSEGGPGTPLEQYF.

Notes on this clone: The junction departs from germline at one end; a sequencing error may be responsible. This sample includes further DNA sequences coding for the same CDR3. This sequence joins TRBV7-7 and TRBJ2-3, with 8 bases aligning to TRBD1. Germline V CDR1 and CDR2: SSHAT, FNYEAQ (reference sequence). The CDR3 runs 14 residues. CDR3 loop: CASSLGQGTDTQYF. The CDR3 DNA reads TGTGCTAGCAGCTTGGGACAGGGCACAGATACGCAGTATTTT. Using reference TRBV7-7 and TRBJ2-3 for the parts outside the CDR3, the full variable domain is GAGVSQSPRYKVTKRGQDVTLRCDPISSHATLYWYQQALGQGPEFLTYFNYEAQPDKSGLPSDRFSAERPEGSISTLTIQRTEQRDSAMYRCASSLGQGTDTQYFGPGTRLTVL.

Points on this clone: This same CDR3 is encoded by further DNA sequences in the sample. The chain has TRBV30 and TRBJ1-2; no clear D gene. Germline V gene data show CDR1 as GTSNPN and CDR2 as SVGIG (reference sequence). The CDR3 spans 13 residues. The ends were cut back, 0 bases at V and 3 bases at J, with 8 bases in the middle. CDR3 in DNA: TGTGCCTGGAGTGTAAGTGGTGACTATGGCTACACCTTC. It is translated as CAWSVSGDYGYTF. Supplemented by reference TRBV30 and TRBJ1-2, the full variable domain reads SQTIHQWPATLVQPVGSPLSLECTVEGTSNPNLYWYRQAAGRGLQLLFYSVGIGQISSEVPQNLSASRPQDRQFILSSKKLLLSDSGFYLCAWSVSGDYGYTFGSGTRLTVV.

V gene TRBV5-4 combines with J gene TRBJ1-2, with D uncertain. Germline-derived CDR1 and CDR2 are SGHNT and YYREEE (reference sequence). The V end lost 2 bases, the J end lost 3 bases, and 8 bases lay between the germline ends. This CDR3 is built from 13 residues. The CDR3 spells CASSFVRDYGYTF. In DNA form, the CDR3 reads TGTGCCAGCAGCTTTGTGAGAGACTATGGCTACACCTTC.

CDR3 in amino acids: CASSLVGALQYGYTF. The DNA of the CDR3 is TGTGCCAGCAGCTTAGTAGGAGCCCTTCAGTATGGCTACACCTTC. V usage is TRBV13 and J usage is TRBJ1-2; D unresolved. Looked up from germline, CDR1 is PRHDT and CDR2 is FYEKMQ (reference sequence). V was shortened by 1 base and J by 5 bases, with 14 bases between the two germline ends. The CDR3 totals 15 residues.

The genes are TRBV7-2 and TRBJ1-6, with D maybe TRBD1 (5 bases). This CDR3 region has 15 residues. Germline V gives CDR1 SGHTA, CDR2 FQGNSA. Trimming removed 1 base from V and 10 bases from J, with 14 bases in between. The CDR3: CASSLVSGGESPLHF. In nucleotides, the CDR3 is TGTGCCAGCAGCTTAGTTTCCGGGGGAGAGTCACCCCTCCACTTT.

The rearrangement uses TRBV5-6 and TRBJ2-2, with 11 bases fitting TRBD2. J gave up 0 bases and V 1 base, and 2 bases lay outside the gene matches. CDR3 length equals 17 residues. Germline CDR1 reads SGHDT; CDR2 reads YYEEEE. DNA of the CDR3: TGTGCCAGCAGCTTGCTAGCGGGGGGCGCGAACACCGGGGAGCTGTTTTTT. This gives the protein CASSLLAGGANTGELFF.

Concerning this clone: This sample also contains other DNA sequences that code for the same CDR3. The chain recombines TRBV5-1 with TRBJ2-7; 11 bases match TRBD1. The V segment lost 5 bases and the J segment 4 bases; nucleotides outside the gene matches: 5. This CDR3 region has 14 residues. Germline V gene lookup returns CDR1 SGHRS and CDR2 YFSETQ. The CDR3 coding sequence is TGCGCCAGCAGTCCGGGACAGGGGGAGTACGAGCAGTACTTC. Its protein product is CASSPGQGEYEQYF.

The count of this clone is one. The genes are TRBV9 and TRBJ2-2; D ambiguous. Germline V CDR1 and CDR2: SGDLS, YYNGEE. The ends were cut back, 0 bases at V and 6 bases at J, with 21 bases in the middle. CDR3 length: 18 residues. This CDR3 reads CASSVGVSWFPGPGELFF. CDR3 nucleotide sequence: TGTGCCAGCAGCGTAGGGGTTAGCTGGTTCCCAGGACCCGGGGAGCTGTTTTTT.

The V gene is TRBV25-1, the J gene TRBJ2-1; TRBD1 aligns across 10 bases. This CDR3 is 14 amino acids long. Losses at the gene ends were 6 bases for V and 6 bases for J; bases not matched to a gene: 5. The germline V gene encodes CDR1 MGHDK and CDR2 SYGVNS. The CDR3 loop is CASRAGTGVNEQFF. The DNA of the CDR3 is TGTGCCAGCAGGGCCGGGACAGGGGTCAATGAGCAGTTCTTC.

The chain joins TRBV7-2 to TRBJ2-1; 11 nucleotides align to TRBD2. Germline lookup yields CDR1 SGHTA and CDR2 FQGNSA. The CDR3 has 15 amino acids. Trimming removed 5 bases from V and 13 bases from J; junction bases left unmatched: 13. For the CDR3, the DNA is TGTGCCAGCAGCCTCACCCATCTAGCGGGAGGTGCCCAGTTCTTC. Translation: CASSLTHLAGGAQFF.

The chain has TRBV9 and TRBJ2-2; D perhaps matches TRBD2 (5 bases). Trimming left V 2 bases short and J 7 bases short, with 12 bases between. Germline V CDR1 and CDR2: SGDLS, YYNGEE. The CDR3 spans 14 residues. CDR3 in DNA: TGTGCCAGCAGCGTTGATCCGAGCGGCGGGGAGCTGTTTTTT. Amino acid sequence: CASSVDPSGGELFF.

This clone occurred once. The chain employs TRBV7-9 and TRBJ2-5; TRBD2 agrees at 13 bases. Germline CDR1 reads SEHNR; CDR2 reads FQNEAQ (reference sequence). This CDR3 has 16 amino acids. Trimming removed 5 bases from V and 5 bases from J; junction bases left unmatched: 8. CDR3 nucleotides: TGTGCCAGCAGCCTAGGACTAGCGGGAGTAATGGAGACCCAGTACTTC. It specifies CASSLGLAGVMETQYF.

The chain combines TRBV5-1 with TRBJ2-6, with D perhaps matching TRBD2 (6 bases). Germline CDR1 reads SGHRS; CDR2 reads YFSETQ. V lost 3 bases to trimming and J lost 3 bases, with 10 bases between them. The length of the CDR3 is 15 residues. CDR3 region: CASSSLGGGANVLTF. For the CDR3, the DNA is TGCGCCAGCAGCTCCCTCGGGGGTGGGGCCAACGTCCTGACTTTC.

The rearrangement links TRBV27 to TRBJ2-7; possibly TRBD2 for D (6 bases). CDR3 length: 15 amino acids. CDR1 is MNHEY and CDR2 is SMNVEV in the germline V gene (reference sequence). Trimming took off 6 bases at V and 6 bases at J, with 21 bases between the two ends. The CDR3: CASRLGTGSVSEQYF. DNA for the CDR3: TGTGCCAGCAGACTTGGGACTGGCTCAGTCTCCGAGCAGTACTTC.

The CDR3 loop reads CAWGNAVRRGWGTEAFF. The CDR3 nucleotides read TGTGCCTGGGGGAATGCCGTTCGGAGGGGCTGGGGCACTGAAGCTTTCTTT. The rearrangement uses TRBV30 and TRBJ1-1; TRBD1 is a possible D gene (5 bases). The germline gives CDR1 GTSNPN, CDR2 SVGIG (reference sequence). CDR3 size: 17 residues. The V end lost 5 bases, the J end lost 4 bases, and 26 bases lay between the germline ends.

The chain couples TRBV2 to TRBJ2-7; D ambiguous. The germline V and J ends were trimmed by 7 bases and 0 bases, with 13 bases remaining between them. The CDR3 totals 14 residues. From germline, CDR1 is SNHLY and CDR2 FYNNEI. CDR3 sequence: CASTQINPSYEQYF. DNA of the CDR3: TGTGCCAGCACTCAGATAAATCCCTCCTACGAGCAGTACTTC.